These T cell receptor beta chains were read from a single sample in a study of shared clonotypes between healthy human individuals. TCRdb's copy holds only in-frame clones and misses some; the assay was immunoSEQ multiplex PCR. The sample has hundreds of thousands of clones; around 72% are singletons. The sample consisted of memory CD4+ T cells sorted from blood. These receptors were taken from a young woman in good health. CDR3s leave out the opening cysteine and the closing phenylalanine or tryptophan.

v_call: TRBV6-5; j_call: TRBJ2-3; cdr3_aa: ASSYSSETDTQY
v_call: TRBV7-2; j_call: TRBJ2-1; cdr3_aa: ASSLQPSGSSF
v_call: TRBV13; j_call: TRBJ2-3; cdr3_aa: ASSPGTGGTDTQY
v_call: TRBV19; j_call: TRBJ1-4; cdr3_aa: ASRIGEKLF
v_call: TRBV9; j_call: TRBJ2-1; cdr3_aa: ASSVGSGSSYNEQF
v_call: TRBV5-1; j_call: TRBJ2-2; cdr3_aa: ASSPLWGGELF
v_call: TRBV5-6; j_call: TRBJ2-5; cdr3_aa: ASSTGLAGETQY
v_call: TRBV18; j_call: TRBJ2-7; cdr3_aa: ASSPLSPGQGSPYEQY
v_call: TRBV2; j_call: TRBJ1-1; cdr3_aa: ASSGREGGRMNTEAF
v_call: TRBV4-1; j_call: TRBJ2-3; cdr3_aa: ASSHGRDRVADTQY
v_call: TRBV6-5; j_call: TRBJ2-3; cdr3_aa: ASRAGGTSTQY